Sequencing of this T cell receptor (beta chain) was carried out in a study of T cell responses to AZD1222 COVID-19 vaccine. V was cut by 6 bases and J by 9 bases, with 9 bases left in between. There are 11 residues in the CDR3. Germline lookup yields CDR1 MNHEY and CDR2 SMNVEV (reference sequence). Generated by immunoSEQ multiplex PCR, the TCRdb table keeps only in-frame clones and is missing some. The table records about 160,000 clones, about 91% of them present only once. This TCR came from an adult in good health. This chain uses TRBV27 with TRBJ2-1; D is unresolved. The sequencing here drew on peripheral blood, taken on day 0 of MenACWY control vaccination. The CDR3 loop is CASSVFGEQFF. CDR3 DNA: TGTGCCAGCAGCGTATTCGGTGAGCAGTTCTTC.